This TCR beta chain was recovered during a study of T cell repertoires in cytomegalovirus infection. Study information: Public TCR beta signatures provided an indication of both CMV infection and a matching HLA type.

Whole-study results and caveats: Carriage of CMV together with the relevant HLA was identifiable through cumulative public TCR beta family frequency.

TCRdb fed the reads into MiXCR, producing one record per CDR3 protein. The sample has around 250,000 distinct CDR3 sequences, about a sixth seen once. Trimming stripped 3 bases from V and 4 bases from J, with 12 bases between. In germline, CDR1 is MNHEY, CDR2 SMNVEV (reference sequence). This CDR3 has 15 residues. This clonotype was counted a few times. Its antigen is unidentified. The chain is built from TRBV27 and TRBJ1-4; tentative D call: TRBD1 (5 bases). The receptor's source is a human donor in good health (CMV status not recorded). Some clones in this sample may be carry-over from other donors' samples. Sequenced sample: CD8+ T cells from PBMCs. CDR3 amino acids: CASSLGVSNNEKLFF. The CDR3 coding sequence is TGTGCCAGCAGTTTGGGGGTTTCCAATAATGAAAAACTGTTTTTT.